This TCR beta chain originates from a study of CD8 T cells in Susac syndrome. An input of about 0.5 to 1 ug of RNA was subjected to reverse transcription using random hexamers. TCRdb recomputed calls from the immunoSEQ multiplex PCR reads with MiXCR, one row per CDR3 protein. Seen here are some 99,000 distinct CDR3 sequences, roughly 95% observed once, and the top ten hold about 0.1%. This CDR3 is 14 amino acids long. The V and J ends lost 5 bases and 10 bases, in that order; junction bases with no gene match: 14. Germline values: CDR1 SGHDT, CDR2 YYEEEE. This TCR was sampled from a human donor in good health. The sequencing input was CD4+ T cells from PBMCs. J is TRBJ2-5 and V is TRBV5-6; TRBD1 agrees at 7 bases. The CDR3 region has the DNA TGTGCCAGCAGGTGGGCGAGGGACAGAACTAACCAGTACTTC. Amino acid sequence: CASRWARDRTNQYF.